A selection of T cell receptor beta chains follows, all from one sample in a study of cytomegalovirus exposure and HLA in healthy donors. Libraries were prepared by immunoSEQ multiplex PCR; TCRdb keeps only in-frame clonotypes and omits some of them. This table holds about 85,000 clones, about 72% found once. Sequencing was performed on PBMCs. The receptors come from a man aged 25-45 years in good health and CMV-seronegative. CDR3s include the opening cysteine and the closing phenylalanine or tryptophan. D genes are given only for firm matches. Not all rows give a size; the values are once, few, many and, for expanded clones, a class.

clone_size: .
cdr3_length: 12
j_call: TRBJ2-2
d_call: .
v_call: TRBV30
cdr3_aa: CAWSVPDRELFF
cdr3_nt: TGTGCCTGGAGTGTACCGGACAGGGAGCTGTTTTTT

clone_size: few
cdr3_length: 14
j_call: TRBJ1-1
d_call: TRBD1
v_call: TRBV19
cdr3_aa: CASGAGTGWTEAFF
cdr3_nt: TGTGCCAGTGGCGCGGGGACAGGGTGGACTGAAGCTTTCTTT

clone_size: .
cdr3_length: 17
j_call: TRBJ2-1
d_call: TRBD1
v_call: TRBV7-6
cdr3_aa: CASSLGGQGVVPEEQFF
cdr3_nt: TGTGCCAGCAGCTTAGGAGGACAGGGGGTTGTGCCGGAGGAGCAGTTCTTC

clone_size: .
cdr3_length: 13
j_call: TRBJ1-6
d_call: .
v_call: TRBV7-6
cdr3_aa: CASSLLHNSPLHF
cdr3_nt: TGTGCCAGCAGCTTACTACATAATTCACCCCTCCACTTT

clone_size: .
cdr3_length: 15
j_call: TRBJ2-7
d_call: TRBD1
v_call: TRBV5-1
cdr3_aa: CASSLGGGTGGEQYF
cdr3_nt: TGCGCCAGCAGCTTGGGGGGCGGGACAGGCGGTGAGCAGTACTTC

clone_size: few
cdr3_length: 15
j_call: TRBJ2-7
d_call: TRBD1
v_call: TRBV4-1
cdr3_aa: CASSQPGQGIYEQYF
cdr3_nt: TGCGCCAGCAGCCAGCCCGGACAGGGTATTTACGAGCAGTACTTC

clone_size: .
cdr3_length: 16
j_call: TRBJ2-1
d_call: TRBD2
v_call: TRBV5-6
cdr3_aa: CASSLIGLAEDNEQFF
cdr3_nt: TGTGCCAGCAGCTTGATTGGACTAGCGGAAGACAATGAGCAGTTCTTC

clone_size: .
cdr3_length: 15
j_call: TRBJ2-7
d_call: TRBD1
v_call: TRBV27
cdr3_aa: CASSPGTGYDYEQYF
cdr3_nt: TGTGCCAGCAGTCCGGGGACAGGGTATGACTACGAGCAGTACTTC

clone_size: .
cdr3_length: 15
j_call: TRBJ2-5
d_call: .
v_call: TRBV6-5
cdr3_aa: CASSLGGRGLETQYF
cdr3_nt: TGTGCCAGCAGCCTCGGGGGGCGGGGGTTGGAGACCCAGTACTTC

clone_size: .
cdr3_length: 15
j_call: TRBJ1-1
d_call: TRBD1
v_call: TRBV5-1
cdr3_aa: CASSSGQGGQTEAFF
cdr3_nt: TGCGCCAGCAGCTCTGGACAGGGGGGACAGACTGAAGCTTTCTTT

clone_size: .
cdr3_length: 17
j_call: TRBJ2-1
d_call: TRBD2
v_call: TRBV4-1
cdr3_aa: CASSQGGLGLAYNEQFF
cdr3_nt: TGCGCCAGCAGCCAAGGGGGGCTAGGACTAGCGTACAATGAGCAGTTCTTC

clone_size: .
cdr3_length: 14
j_call: TRBJ2-2
d_call: .
v_call: TRBV7-9
cdr3_aa: CASSYLQGIRELFF
cdr3_nt: TGTGCCAGCAGTTACCTACAGGGAATAAGGGAGCTGTTTTTT

clone_size: .
cdr3_length: 14
j_call: TRBJ2-3
d_call: .
v_call: TRBV5-8
cdr3_aa: CASSIDRNTDTQYF
cdr3_nt: TGTGCCAGCAGCATTGACAGAAACACAGATACGCAGTATTTT

clone_size: .
cdr3_length: 15
j_call: TRBJ1-1
d_call: TRBD1
v_call: TRBV5-1
cdr3_aa: CASSLDWGRQGRAFF
cdr3_nt: TGCGCCAGCAGCTTGGATTGGGGAAGACAGGGAAGAGCTTTCTTT

clone_size: .
cdr3_length: 13
j_call: TRBJ1-1
d_call: TRBD1
v_call: TRBV7-9
cdr3_aa: CASSPGQFPEAFF
cdr3_nt: TGTGCCAGCAGCCCGGGACAGTTTCCAGAAGCTTTCTTT

clone_size: .
cdr3_length: 14
j_call: TRBJ2-2
d_call: TRBD2
v_call: TRBV19
cdr3_aa: CASTGGVFTGELFF
cdr3_nt: TGTGCCAGTACGGGAGGGGTCTTCACCGGGGAGCTGTTTTTT

clone_size: .
cdr3_length: 14
j_call: TRBJ2-7
d_call: TRBD1
v_call: TRBV7-9
cdr3_aa: CASSLVGQIYEQYF
cdr3_nt: TGTGCCAGCAGCTTGGTGGGACAGATCTACGAGCAGTACTTC

clone_size: once
cdr3_length: 15
j_call: TRBJ2-5
d_call: TRBD2
v_call: TRBV5-1
cdr3_aa: CASSSAGGVKETQYF
cdr3_nt: TGCGCCAGCAGCTCAGCGGGGGGGGTAAAAGAGACCCAGTACTTC

clone_size: few
cdr3_length: 19
j_call: TRBJ2-3
d_call: TRBD1
v_call: TRBV5-1
cdr3_aa: CASSARRLLRTGGGDTQYF
cdr3_nt: TGCGCCAGCAGCGCAAGAAGACTGCTCAGGACAGGGGGTGGGGATACGCAGTATTTT

clone_size: .
cdr3_length: 15
j_call: TRBJ1-2
d_call: .
v_call: TRBV19
cdr3_aa: CASSISTGGIYGYTF
cdr3_nt: TGTGCCAGTAGTATCAGCACTGGGGGCATCTATGGCTACACCTTC

clone_size: .
cdr3_length: 15
j_call: TRBJ2-2
d_call: .
v_call: TRBV5-4
cdr3_aa: CASRLAPTNTGELFF
cdr3_nt: TGTGCCAGCAGGCTAGCGCCTACGAACACCGGGGAGCTGTTTTTT

clone_size: .
cdr3_length: 16
j_call: TRBJ2-1
d_call: TRBD2
v_call: TRBV4-1
cdr3_aa: CASSQGPLAGTGEQFF
cdr3_nt: TGCGCCAGCAGCCAAGGTCCGCTAGCGGGGACGGGGGAGCAGTTCTTC

clone_size: few
cdr3_length: 14
j_call: TRBJ2-7
d_call: .
v_call: TRBV10-3
cdr3_aa: CAISDNQGPYEQYF
cdr3_nt: TGTGCCATCAGTGATAATCAGGGCCCGTACGAGCAGTACTTC

clone_size: .
cdr3_length: 15
j_call: TRBJ2-5
d_call: TRBD1
v_call: TRBV5-1
cdr3_aa: CASIAMGQPKETQYF
cdr3_nt: TGCGCCAGCATTGCAATGGGACAGCCTAAAGAGACCCAGTACTTC

clone_size: once
cdr3_length: 15
j_call: TRBJ1-6
d_call: TRBD1
v_call: TRBV6-6
cdr3_aa: CASRYRTGDESPLHF
cdr3_nt: TGTGCCAGCAGATATCGCACAGGGGATGAATCACCCCTCCACTTT

clone_size: .
cdr3_length: 13
j_call: TRBJ1-1
d_call: TRBD1
v_call: TRBV28
cdr3_aa: CASRLTGETEAFF
cdr3_nt: TGTGCCAGCAGATTGACAGGGGAAACTGAAGCTTTCTTT

clone_size: once
cdr3_length: 13
j_call: TRBJ2-7
d_call: .
v_call: TRBV27
cdr3_aa: CASSPGNSYEQYF
cdr3_nt: TGTGCCAGCAGTCCCGGGAACTCCTACGAGCAGTACTTC

clone_size: .
cdr3_length: 14
j_call: TRBJ2-2
d_call: .
v_call: TRBV5-1
cdr3_aa: CASSFPAAIGELFF
cdr3_nt: TGCGCCAGCAGCTTTCCTGCAGCGATCGGGGAGCTGTTTTTT

clone_size: .
cdr3_length: 15
j_call: TRBJ1-1
d_call: .
v_call: TRBV7-8
cdr3_aa: CASSLVAGWSTEAFF
cdr3_nt: TGTGCCAGCAGCTTAGTGGCAGGTTGGTCCACTGAAGCTTTCTTT

clone_size: .
cdr3_length: 15
j_call: TRBJ1-3
d_call: .
v_call: TRBV5-1
cdr3_aa: CASSLGGVSGNTIYF
cdr3_nt: TGCGCCAGCAGCTTGGGCGGAGTCTCTGGAAACACCATATATTTT

clone_size: .
cdr3_length: 13
j_call: TRBJ1-3
d_call: .
v_call: TRBV28
cdr3_aa: CASRRTVENTIYF
cdr3_nt: TGTGCCAGCAGAAGGACAGTCGAAAACACCATATATTTT

clone_size: .
cdr3_length: 19
j_call: TRBJ2-1
d_call: TRBD2
v_call: TRBV5-8
cdr3_aa: CASSLIRPGLAGGPNEQFF
cdr3_nt: TGTGCCAGCAGCTTGATACGACCGGGACTAGCGGGAGGGCCAAATGAGCAGTTCTTC

clone_size: .
cdr3_length: 16
j_call: TRBJ1-1
d_call: TRBD1
v_call: TRBV6-5
cdr3_aa: CASSYSFLDRATEAFF
cdr3_nt: TGTGCCAGCAGTTACTCTTTCCTGGACAGGGCCACTGAAGCTTTCTTT

clone_size: .
cdr3_length: 14
j_call: TRBJ2-7
d_call: .
v_call: TRBV27
cdr3_aa: CASSLSLDSYEQYF
cdr3_nt: TGTGCCAGCAGTTTATCCCTAGACTCCTACGAGCAGTACTTC

clone_size: .
cdr3_length: 15
j_call: TRBJ2-7
d_call: .
v_call: TRBV9
cdr3_aa: CASSAQATTFNEQYF
cdr3_nt: TGTGCCAGCAGCGCCCAAGCCACCACCTTCAACGAGCAGTACTTC

clone_size: .
cdr3_length: 14
j_call: TRBJ2-4
d_call: .
v_call: TRBV5-6
cdr3_aa: CASRGLSPKNIQYF
cdr3_nt: TGTGCCAGCAGGGGACTGTCTCCCAAAAACATTCAGTACTTC

clone_size: few
cdr3_length: 17
j_call: TRBJ1-4
d_call: TRBD1
v_call: TRBV19
cdr3_aa: CASRRGDRPATNEKLFF
cdr3_nt: TGTGCCAGTAGGCGAGGGGACAGGCCTGCAACTAATGAAAAACTGTTTTTT